A single sample gave rise to the 25 T cell receptor beta chains below, sequenced in a study of monozygotic twins with cystic fibrosis. Method: immunoSEQ multiplex PCR; TCRdb's copy keeps in-frame clones and lacks some. The sample has around 36,000 clones; around 65% are singletons. The sample taken for sequencing was blood. These receptors came from a girl aged 5 to 17 with cystic fibrosis.

This clone has a single count. The chain has TRBV5-6 and TRBJ2-1; D unclear. CDR1 is SGHDT and CDR2 is YYEEEE in the germline V gene. Trimming left V 5 bases short and J 0 bases short, with 12 bases between. This CDR3 spans 15 amino acids. CDR3 protein: CASSRTLSSYNEQFF. DNA for the CDR3: TGTGCCAGCAGTCGGACGCTTAGCTCCTACAATGAGCAGTTCTTC.

The chain is built from TRBV4-1 and TRBJ2-1; 11 bases fit TRBD2. The germline CDR1 and CDR2 sequences are MGHRA and YSYEKL. The CDR3 covers 16 residues. The V gene end was trimmed by 4 bases and the J gene end by 8 bases; junction bases not matched to a gene: 10. CDR3 sequence (DNA): TGCGCCAGCAGCCCAGGGGTAGCGGGAGGGTGGGATGAGCAGTTCTTC. Translating gives CASSPGVAGGWDEQFF.

CDR3 in DNA: TGTGCCAGCAGTTTATGGGGACCTCGGGGGACTGAAGCTTTCTTT. Its translation: CASSLWGPRGTEAFF. This sequence joins TRBV27 and TRBJ1-1; D might be TRBD1 (5 bases). Trimming removed 1 base at V and 5 bases at J, with 14 bases between. Germline values: CDR1 MNHEY, CDR2 SMNVEV (reference sequence). This CDR3 is built from 15 residues.

This sequence joins TRBV9 and TRBJ1-2; D unclear. Trimming cost V 0 bases and J 0 bases, with 9 bases left between them. This CDR3 comprises 15 residues. Germline V gene lookup returns CDR1 SGDLS and CDR2 YYNGEE. This chain's CDR3 is CASSVVLNPNYGYTF. The CDR3 DNA sequence: TGTGCCAGCAGCGTAGTACTGAATCCTAACTATGGCTACACCTTC.

In its sample, this clone was seen a few times. This chain links TRBV19 with TRBJ2-1; TRBD2 aligns across 12 bases. Germline assignment: CDR1 LNHDA and CDR2 SQIVND (reference sequence). Trimming at V came to 5 bases and at J to 6 bases, leaving 11 bases not matched to a gene. This CDR3 has 17 amino acids. The CDR3 protein is CASSGLAGGPLVNEQFF. CDR3 nucleotide sequence: TGTGCCAGTAGTGGGCTAGCGGGAGGGCCTCTGGTCAATGAGCAGTTCTTC.

V gene TRBV5-1 combines with J gene TRBJ1-5; unclear D gene. Trimming removed 9 bases at V and 2 bases at J, with 15 bases between. This CDR3 spans 14 amino acids. Germline CDR1 is SGHRS and CDR2 is YFSETQ. CDR3 protein: CATIEHNCNQPQHF. The CDR3 bases are TGCGCCACAATCGAGCACAACTGCAATCAGCCCCAGCATTTT.

The V and J genes are TRBV16 and TRBJ1-1, with a weak D call TRBD1 (5 bases). Germline lookup yields CDR1 KGHSY and CDR2 FQNENV. V dropped 6 bases and J dropped 1 base, with 9 bases sitting between them. This CDR3 has 13 residues. CDR3 nucleotides: TGTGCCAGCAGTCTCGACAGGAACACTGAAGCTTTCTTT. It codes for CASSLDRNTEAFF.

The chain recombines TRBV5-4 with TRBJ2-4; TRBD2 matches at 7 bases. The CDR3 totals 18 residues. The germline V gene has CDR1 SGHNT and CDR2 YYREEE (reference sequence). J lost 0 bases, V lost 4 bases, and 13 bases had no gene match. CDR3 bases: TGTGCCAGCAGCCCTACGGGGCGGGGGTCCCTAGCCAAAAACATTCAGTACTTC. This translates into CASSPTGRGSLAKNIQYF.

This rearrangement joins TRBV9 to TRBJ2-5, with TRBD2 matching over 12 bases. The germline gives CDR1 SGDLS, CDR2 YYNGEE. V was clipped by 3 bases and J by 0 bases; unmatched bases: 6. The CDR3 covers 17 residues. The DNA of the CDR3 is TGTGCCAGCAGCGACCAGACTAGCGGGAGCCACCAAGAGACCCAGTACTTC. It specifies CASSDQTSGSHQETQYF.

There are a few counts of this clone. CDR3 nucleotide sequence: TGCGCCAGCAGCCAAGATCGGGCCGGGGAGCTGTTTTTT. It specifies CASSQDRAGELFF. The J gene is TRBJ2-2, the V gene TRBV4-3; D call uncertain. CDR3 length: 13 amino acids. Deletions cut 0 bases from V and 6 bases from J, with 5 bases between. Germline V gives CDR1 LGHNA, CDR2 YSLEER.

The rearrangement links TRBV10-2 to TRBJ2-2; D is uncertain. Germline V gives CDR1 WSHSY, CDR2 SAAADI. This CDR3 has 14 residues. Trimming took 4 bases from V and 0 from J, leaving 6 bases between them. CDR3 nucleotides: TGCGCCAGCAGTGGGACCGCGAACACCGGGGAGCTGTTTTTT. Amino acid sequence: CASSGTANTGELFF.

The genes are TRBV19 and TRBJ2-1, with a tentative D call TRBD2 (5 bases). V was trimmed by 0 bases and J by 7 bases, leaving 19 bases between them. This CDR3 is 17 amino acids long. Germline V gives CDR1 LNHDA, CDR2 SQIVND (reference sequence). DNA for the CDR3: TGTGCCAGTAGTATAGAGGAATCCGCAACGAGGGTTAATGAGCAGTTCTTC. Amino acids: CASSIEESATRVNEQFF. Full variable domain (missing parts from reference TRBV19 and TRBJ2-1): DGGITQSPKYLFRKEGQNVTLSCEQNLNHDAMYWYRQDPGQGLRLIYYSQIVNDFQKGDIAEGYSVSREKKESFPLTVTSAQKNPTAFYLCASSIEESATRVNEQFFGPGTRLTVL.

The V call is TRBV6-1, the J call TRBJ2-1; no clear D gene. Trimming left V 2 bases short and J 5 bases short, with 10 bases between. CDR3 length equals 14 residues. CDR1 and CDR2 from the germline V gene are MNHNS and SASEGT. In DNA form, the CDR3 reads TGTGCCAGCAGTGAAAACTTCCTAAACAATGAGCAGTTCTTC. Encoded protein: CASSENFLNNEQFF.

The chain joins TRBV9 to TRBJ2-1; 7 nucleotides match TRBD2. The CDR3 has 14 residues. The V gene's germline CDR1 is SGDLS and CDR2 YYNGEE. V trimming: 3 bases; J trimming: 6 bases; junction bases outside the gene matches: 6. Written as DNA, the CDR3 is TGTGCCAGCAGCGCCGGGGGGACTGGCAATGAGCAGTTCTTC. It translates to CASSAGGTGNEQFF.

This clone has just a few counts. V and J are TRBV2 and TRBJ2-7; D gene ambiguous. The germline CDR1 and CDR2 sequences are SNHLY and FYNNEI. The CDR3 runs 15 residues. V dropped 1 base and J dropped 2 bases, with 12 bases sitting between them. CDR3 region: CASSEGGRATYEQYF. Written as DNA, the CDR3 is TGTGCCAGCAGTGAAGGGGGTAGGGCAACCTACGAGCAGTACTTC.

The chain joins TRBV7-2 to TRBJ1-2, with D possibly being TRBD1 (6 bases). Germline V gene lookup returns CDR1 SGHTA and CDR2 FQGNSA. The CDR3 sequence is 12 residues long. The V and J ends lost 5 bases and 8 bases respectively, with 12 bases between them. The CDR3 sequence: CASSTTGKGYTF. The CDR3, as DNA: TGTGCCAGCAGCACAACAGGGAAGGGCTACACCTTC.

This chain uses TRBV28 with TRBJ2-1; 9 bases are a match to TRBD1. The V segment lost 5 bases and the J segment 4 bases; nucleotides outside the gene matches: 3. This CDR3 has 14 amino acids. The germline gives CDR1 MDHEN, CDR2 SYDVKM. In nucleotides, the CDR3 is TGTGCCAGCAGTGCCGGGACAGGGTACAATGAGCAGTTCTTC. The encoded protein is CASSAGTGYNEQFF. Drawing the rest from reference TRBV28 and TRBJ2-1, the complete variable domain is DVKVTQSSRYLVKRTGEKVFLECVQDMDHENMFWYRQDPGLGLRLIYFSYDVKMKEKGDIPEGYSVSREKKERFSLILESASTNQTSMYLCASSAGTGYNEQFFGPGTRLTVL.

The CDR3 DNA is TGTGCCAGCAGCCTGACTAGCGGGAGGAAGACCCAGTACTTC. Its translation: CASSLTSGRKTQYF. The J gene is TRBJ2-5, the V gene TRBV5-6; 13 positions agree with TRBD2. The CDR3 has 14 amino acids. Germline-derived CDR1 and CDR2 are SGHDT and YYEEEE. J was trimmed by 6 bases and V by 4 bases; bases with no gene match: 3.

The rearrangement uses TRBV7-2 and TRBJ1-2, with D possibly being TRBD1 (5 bases). Germline V gives CDR1 SGHTA, CDR2 FQGNSA. CDR3 length: 14 amino acids. The V end was cut by 5 bases, the J end by 4 bases, with 14 bases between. CDR3 nucleotide sequence: TGTGCCAGCAGCCTGGGACCCTTTGGCTATGGCTACACCTTC. Translating it yields CASSLGPFGYGYTF.

The CDR3 here is CASRVSAGTTDTQYF. The CDR3 DNA sequence: TGTGCCAGCAGGGTGTCAGCGGGAACCACAGATACGCAGTATTTT. The rearrangement links TRBV7-9 to TRBJ2-3; 7 bases fit TRBD2. Germline trimming cut 6 bases from V and 2 bases from J; bases unmatched to any gene: 8. The CDR3 loop spans 15 amino acids. Germline V gene sequence: CDR1 SEHNR, CDR2 FQNEAQ (reference sequence).

This clone was counted only a few times. The chain employs TRBV7-2 and TRBJ1-2, with D unresolved. The CDR3 consists of 10 residues. Germline CDR1 and CDR2: SGHTA and FQGNSA. Trimming shortened V by 2 bases and J by 8 bases, and 3 bases separated the two germline ends. In nucleotides, the CDR3 is TGTGCCAGCAGCTTAAACGGCTACACCTTC. Translating gives CASSLNGYTF.

The rearrangement links TRBV2 to TRBJ2-7; D ambiguous. The CDR3 length is 11 residues. The germline V gene encodes CDR1 SNHLY and CDR2 FYNNEI. V dropped 7 bases and J dropped 3 bases, with 7 bases sitting between them. The CDR3 reads CASTIGYEQYF. DNA for the CDR3: TGTGCCAGCACGATAGGCTACGAGCAGTACTTC.

V usage is TRBV27 and J usage is TRBJ2-7, with 9 bases fitting TRBD1. Trimming removed 3 bases from V and 3 bases from J; junction bases left unmatched: 6. This CDR3 has 15 amino acids. Per germline, CDR1 MNHEY and CDR2 SMNVEV (reference sequence). The CDR3 DNA follows: TGTGCCAGCAGTTTCGGGACAGGGAACTTCTACGAGCAGTACTTC. Translation: CASSFGTGNFYEQYF.

This chain links TRBV5-1 with TRBJ1-2; D is unresolved. Germline V gene lookup returns CDR1 SGHRS and CDR2 YFSETQ. The CDR3 is 17 amino acids. Trimming pared 2 bases from V and 5 bases from J, leaving 22 bases between. CDR3 in amino acids: CASSLASRGGFIYGYTF. CDR3 DNA sequence: TGCGCCAGCAGCTTAGCTAGCCGGGGAGGTTTTATTTATGGCTACACCTTC.

The chain links TRBV6-6 to TRBJ1-2; unclear D gene. V was shortened by 6 bases and J by 0 bases, with 11 bases between the two germline ends. The germline V gene has CDR1 MNHNY and CDR2 SVGAGI (reference sequence). The CDR3 spans 14 residues. The CDR3 DNA follows: TGTGCCAGCAGGCCCCTTACAGCTAACTATGGCTACACCTTC. Its protein is CASRPLTANYGYTF.